The sequence of this T cell receptor (beta chain) was determined in a study of blood T cell repertoires in COVID-19. Clones were read by immunoSEQ multiplex PCR, and TCRdb kept only the in-frame ones, dropping some. The sample gives more than 300,000 clones, more than 70% of which show up once; under 2% is in the top ten. Germline V gene sequence: CDR1 MDHEN, CDR2 SYDVKM. This CDR3 is built from 16 residues. J lost 8 bases, V lost 8 bases, and 19 bases had no gene match. The gene calls are TRBV28 and TRBJ1-2, with TRBD1 identical over 8 bases. The clonotype originates from a woman in her thirties with COVID-19, enrolled during active disease. The material sequenced was peripheral blood. The CDR3 reads CASSERRTGIVGGYTF. In nucleotides, the CDR3 is TGTGCCAGCTCTGAGCGGAGGACAGGGATTGTTGGGGGCTACACCTTC.